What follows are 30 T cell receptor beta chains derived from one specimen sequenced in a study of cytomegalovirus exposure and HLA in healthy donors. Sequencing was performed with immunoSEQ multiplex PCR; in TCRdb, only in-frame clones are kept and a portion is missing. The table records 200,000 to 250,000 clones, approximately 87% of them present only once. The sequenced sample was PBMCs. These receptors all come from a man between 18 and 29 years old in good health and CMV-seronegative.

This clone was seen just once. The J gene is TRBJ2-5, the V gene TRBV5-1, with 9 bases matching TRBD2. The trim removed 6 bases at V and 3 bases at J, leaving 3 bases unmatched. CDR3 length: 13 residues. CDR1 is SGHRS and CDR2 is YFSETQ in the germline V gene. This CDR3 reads CASNLAGEETQYF. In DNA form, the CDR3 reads TGCGCCAGCAACTTAGCGGGGGAAGAGACCCAGTACTTC.

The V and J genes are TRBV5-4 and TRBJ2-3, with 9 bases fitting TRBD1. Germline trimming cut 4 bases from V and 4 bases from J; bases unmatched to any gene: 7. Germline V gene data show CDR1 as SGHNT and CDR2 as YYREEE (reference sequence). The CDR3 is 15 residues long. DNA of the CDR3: TGTGCCAGCAGCAGGGACAGGGAGGGCCCAGATACGCAGTATTTT. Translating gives CASSRDREGPDTQYF.

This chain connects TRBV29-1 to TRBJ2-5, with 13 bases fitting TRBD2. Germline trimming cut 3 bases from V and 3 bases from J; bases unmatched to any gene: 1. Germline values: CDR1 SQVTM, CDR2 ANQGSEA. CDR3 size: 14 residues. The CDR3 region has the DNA TGCAGCGTTGAGGGGACTAGCGGGGAAGAGACCCAGTACTTC. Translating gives CSVEGTSGEETQYF.

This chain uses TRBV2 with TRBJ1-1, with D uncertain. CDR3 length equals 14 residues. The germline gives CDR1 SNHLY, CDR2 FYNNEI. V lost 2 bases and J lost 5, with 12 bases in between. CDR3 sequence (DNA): TGTGCCAGCAGTGAAACGGGATGGAGAACTGAAGCTTTCTTT. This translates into CASSETGWRTEAFF.

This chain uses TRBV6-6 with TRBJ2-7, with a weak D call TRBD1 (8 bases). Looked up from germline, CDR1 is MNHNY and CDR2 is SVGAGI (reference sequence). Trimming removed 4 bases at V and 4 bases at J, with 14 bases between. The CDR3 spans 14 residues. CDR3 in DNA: TGTGCCAGCAGTTTACAGGGGGGGTCTTACGAGCAGTACTTC. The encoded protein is CASSLQGGSYEQYF.

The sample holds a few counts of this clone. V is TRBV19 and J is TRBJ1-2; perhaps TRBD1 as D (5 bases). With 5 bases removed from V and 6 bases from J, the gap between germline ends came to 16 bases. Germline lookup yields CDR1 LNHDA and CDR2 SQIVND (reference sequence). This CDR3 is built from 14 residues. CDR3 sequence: CASSPNKRQNGYTF. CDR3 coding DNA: TGTGCCAGTAGTCCCAACAAACGACAGAATGGCTACACCTTC.

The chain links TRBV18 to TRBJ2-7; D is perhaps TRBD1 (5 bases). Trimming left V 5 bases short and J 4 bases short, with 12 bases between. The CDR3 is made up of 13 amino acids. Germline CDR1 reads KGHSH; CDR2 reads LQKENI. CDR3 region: CASSGSGPYEQYF. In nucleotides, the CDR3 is TGTGCCAGCTCAGGATCAGGGCCTTACGAGCAGTACTTC. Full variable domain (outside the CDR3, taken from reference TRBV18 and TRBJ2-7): NAGVMQNPRHLVRRRGQEARLRCSPMKGHSHVYWYRQLPEEGLKFMVYLQKENIIDESGMPKERFSAEFPKEGPSILRIQQVVRGDSAAYFCASSGSGPYEQYFGPGTRLTVT.

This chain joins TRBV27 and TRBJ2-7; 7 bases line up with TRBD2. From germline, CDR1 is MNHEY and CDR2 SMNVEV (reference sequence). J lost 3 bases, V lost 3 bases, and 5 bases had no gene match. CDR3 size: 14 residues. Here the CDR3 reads CASSFAGDNYEQYF. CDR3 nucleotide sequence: TGTGCCAGCAGTTTCGCGGGGGATAACTACGAGCAGTACTTC.

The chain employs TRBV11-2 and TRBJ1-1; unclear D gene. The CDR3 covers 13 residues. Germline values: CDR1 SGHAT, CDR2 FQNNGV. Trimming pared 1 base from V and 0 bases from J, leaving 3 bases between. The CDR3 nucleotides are TGTGCCAGCAGCTTAGGGCTGAACACTGAAGCTTTCTTT. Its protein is CASSLGLNTEAFF. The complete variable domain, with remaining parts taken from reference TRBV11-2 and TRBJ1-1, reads EAGVAQSPRYKIIEKRQSVAFWCNPISGHATLYWYQQILGQGPKLLIQFQNNGVVDDSQLPKDRFSAERLKGVDSTLKIQPAKLEDSAVYLCASSLGLNTEAFFGQGTRLTVV.

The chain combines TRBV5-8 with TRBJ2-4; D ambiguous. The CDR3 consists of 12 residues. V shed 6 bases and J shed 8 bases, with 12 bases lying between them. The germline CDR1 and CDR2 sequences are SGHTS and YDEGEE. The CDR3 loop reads CASTPQKYIQYF. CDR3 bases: TGTGCCAGCACCCCACAGAAATACATTCAGTACTTC.

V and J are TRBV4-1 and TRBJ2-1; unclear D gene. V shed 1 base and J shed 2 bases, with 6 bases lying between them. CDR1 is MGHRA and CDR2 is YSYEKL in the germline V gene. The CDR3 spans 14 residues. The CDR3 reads CASSQVNAYNEQFF. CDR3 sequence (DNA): TGCGCCAGCAGCCAAGTTAATGCCTACAATGAGCAGTTCTTC.

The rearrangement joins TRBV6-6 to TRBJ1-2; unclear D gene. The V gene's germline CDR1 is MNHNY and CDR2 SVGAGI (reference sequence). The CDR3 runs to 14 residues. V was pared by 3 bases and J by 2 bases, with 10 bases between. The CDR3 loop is CASSYLSSNYGYTF. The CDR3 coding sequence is TGTGCCAGCAGTTATCTGTCCTCCAACTATGGCTACACCTTC.

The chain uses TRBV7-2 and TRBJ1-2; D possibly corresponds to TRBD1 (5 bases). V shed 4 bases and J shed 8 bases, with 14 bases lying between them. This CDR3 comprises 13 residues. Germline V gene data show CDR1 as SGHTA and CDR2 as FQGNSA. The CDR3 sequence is CASSSAGSGGYTF. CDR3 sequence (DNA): TGTGCCAGCAGCTCCGCAGGTTCAGGGGGCTACACCTTC. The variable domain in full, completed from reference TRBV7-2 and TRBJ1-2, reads GAGVSQSPSNKVTEKGKDVELRCDPISGHTALYWYRQSLGQGLEFLIYFQGNSAPDKSGLPSDRFSAERTGGSVSTLTIQRTQQEDSAVYLCASSSAGSGGYTFGSGTRLTVV.

CDR3 sequence: CASSLPRLGRTLTLSYNEQFF. For the CDR3, the DNA is TGTGCCAGCAGTTTACCACGACTAGGAAGAACATTAACCCTCTCCTACAATGAGCAGTTCTTC. This rearrangement joins TRBV28 to TRBJ2-1; D is perhaps TRBD2 (6 bases). Per germline, CDR1 MDHEN and CDR2 SYDVKM. This CDR3 spans 21 amino acids. The V gene lost 2 bases and the J gene lost 0 bases, with 26 bases spanning the gap. The variable domain in full, completed from reference TRBV28 and TRBJ2-1, reads DVKVTQSSRYLVKRTGEKVFLECVQDMDHENMFWYRQDPGLGLRLIYFSYDVKMKEKGDIPEGYSVSREKKERFSLILESASTNQTSMYLCASSLPRLGRTLTLSYNEQFFGPGTRLTVL.

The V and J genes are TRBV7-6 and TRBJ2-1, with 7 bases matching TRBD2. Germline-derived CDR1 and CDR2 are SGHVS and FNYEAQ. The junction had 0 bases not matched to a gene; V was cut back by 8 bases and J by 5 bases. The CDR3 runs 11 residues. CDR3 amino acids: CASGGDNEQFF. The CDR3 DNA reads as TGTGCCAGCGGGGGGGACAATGAGCAGTTCTTC.

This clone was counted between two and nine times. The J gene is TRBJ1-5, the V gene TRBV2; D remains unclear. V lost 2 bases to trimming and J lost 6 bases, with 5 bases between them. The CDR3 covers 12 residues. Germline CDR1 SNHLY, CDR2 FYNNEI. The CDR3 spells CASSESSQPQHF. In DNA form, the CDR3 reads TGTGCCAGCAGTGAATCGAGTCAGCCCCAGCATTTT.

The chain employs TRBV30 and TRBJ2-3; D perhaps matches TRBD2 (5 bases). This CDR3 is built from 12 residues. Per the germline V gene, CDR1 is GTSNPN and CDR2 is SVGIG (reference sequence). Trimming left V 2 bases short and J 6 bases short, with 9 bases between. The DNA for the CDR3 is TGTGCCTGGAGTCCGGGGAGTGATACGCAGTATTTT. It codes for CAWSPGSDTQYF.

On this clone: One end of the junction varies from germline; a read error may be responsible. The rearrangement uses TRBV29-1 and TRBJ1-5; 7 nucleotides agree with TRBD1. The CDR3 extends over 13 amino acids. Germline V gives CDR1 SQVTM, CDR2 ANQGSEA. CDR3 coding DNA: TGCAGCGTTGGACAGGGTAACAATCGGCCCCAGCATTTT. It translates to CSVGQGNNRPQHF.

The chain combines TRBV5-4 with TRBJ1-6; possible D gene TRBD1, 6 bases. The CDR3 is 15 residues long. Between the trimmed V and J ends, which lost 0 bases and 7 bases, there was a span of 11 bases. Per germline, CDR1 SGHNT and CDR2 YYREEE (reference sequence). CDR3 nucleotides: TGTGCCAGCAGCTTGGGCAGGGGCCGAAATTCACCCCTCCACTTT. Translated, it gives CASSLGRGRNSPLHF.

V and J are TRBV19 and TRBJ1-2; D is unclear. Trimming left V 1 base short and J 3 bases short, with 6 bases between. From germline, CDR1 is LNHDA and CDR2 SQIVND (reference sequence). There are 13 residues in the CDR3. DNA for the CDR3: TGTGCCAGTAGTATAGGGCAGGACTATGGCTACACCTTC. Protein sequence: CASSIGQDYGYTF.

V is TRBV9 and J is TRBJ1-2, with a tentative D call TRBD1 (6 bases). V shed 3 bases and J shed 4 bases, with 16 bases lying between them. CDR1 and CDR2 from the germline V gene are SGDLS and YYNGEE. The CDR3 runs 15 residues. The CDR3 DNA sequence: TGTGCCAGCAGCGAGAGCATTACAGGGTCCTATGGCTACACCTTC. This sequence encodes CASSESITGSYGYTF.

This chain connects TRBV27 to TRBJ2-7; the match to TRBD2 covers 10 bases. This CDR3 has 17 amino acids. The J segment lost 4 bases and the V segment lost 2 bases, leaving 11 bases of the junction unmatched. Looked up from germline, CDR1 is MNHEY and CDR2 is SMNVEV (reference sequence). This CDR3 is CASSLAGGSGRNYEQYF. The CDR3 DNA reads TGTGCCAGCAGTTTAGCGGGCGGTAGCGGGAGGAATTACGAGCAGTACTTC.

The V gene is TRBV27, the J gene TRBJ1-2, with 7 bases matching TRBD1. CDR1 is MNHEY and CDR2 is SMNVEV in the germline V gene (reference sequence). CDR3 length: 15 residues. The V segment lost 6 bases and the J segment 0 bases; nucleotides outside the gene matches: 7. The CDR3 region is CASRATGAANYGYTF. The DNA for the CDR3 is TGTGCCAGCAGGGCTACAGGGGCAGCTAACTATGGCTACACCTTC.

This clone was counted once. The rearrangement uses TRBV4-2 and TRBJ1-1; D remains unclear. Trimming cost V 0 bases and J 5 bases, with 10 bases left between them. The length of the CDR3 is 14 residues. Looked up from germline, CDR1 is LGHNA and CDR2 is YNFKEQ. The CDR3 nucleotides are TGTGCCAGCAGCCAAGATTATCATGAGACTGAAGCTTTCTTT. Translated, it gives CASSQDYHETEAFF.

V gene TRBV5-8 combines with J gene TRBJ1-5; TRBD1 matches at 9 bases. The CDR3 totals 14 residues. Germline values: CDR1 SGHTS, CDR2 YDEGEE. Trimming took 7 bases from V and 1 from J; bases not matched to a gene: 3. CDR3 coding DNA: TGTGCCAGCGGAGACAGGGGGAGCAATCAGCCCCAGCATTTT. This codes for CASGDRGSNQPQHF.

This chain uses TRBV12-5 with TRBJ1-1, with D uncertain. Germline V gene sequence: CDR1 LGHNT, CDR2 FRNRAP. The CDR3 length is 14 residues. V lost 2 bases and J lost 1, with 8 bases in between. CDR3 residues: CASGLTVQNTEAFF. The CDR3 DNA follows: TGTGCTAGTGGTTTGACAGTTCAGAACACTGAAGCTTTCTTT.

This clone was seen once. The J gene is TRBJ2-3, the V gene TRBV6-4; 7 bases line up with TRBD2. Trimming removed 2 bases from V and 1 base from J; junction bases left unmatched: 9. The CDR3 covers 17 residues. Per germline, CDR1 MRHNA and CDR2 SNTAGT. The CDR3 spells CASSDADRDYRTDTQYF. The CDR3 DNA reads TGTGCCAGCAGTGACGCAGACCGGGACTACCGCACAGATACGCAGTATTTT.

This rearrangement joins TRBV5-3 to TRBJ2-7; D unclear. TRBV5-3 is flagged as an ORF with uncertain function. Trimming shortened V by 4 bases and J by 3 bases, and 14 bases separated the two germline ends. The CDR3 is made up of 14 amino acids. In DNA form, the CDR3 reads TGTGCCAGAAGCCCTCTACAGTTGCACTACGAGCAGTACTTC. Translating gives CARSPLQLHYEQYF.

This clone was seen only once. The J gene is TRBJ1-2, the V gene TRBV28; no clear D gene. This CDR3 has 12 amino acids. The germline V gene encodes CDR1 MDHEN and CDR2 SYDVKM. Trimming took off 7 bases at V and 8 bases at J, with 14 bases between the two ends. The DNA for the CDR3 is TGTGCCAGCAACTCCTACCCCGGGGGCTACACCTTC. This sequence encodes CASNSYPGGYTF.

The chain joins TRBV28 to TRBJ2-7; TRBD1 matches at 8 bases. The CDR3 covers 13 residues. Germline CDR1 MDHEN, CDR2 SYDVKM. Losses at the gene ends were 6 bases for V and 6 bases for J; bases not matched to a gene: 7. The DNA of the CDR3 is TGTGCCAGCAGGTCGGACAGGGTTCGCGAGCAGTACTTC. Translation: CASRSDRVREQYF. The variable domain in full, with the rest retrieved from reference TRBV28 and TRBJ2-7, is DVKVTQSSRYLVKRTGEKVFLECVQDMDHENMFWYRQDPGLGLRLIYFSYDVKMKEKGDIPEGYSVSREKKERFSLILESASTNQTSMYLCASRSDRVREQYFGPGTRLTVT.